This entry describes one T cell receptor (beta chain). Its cognate antigen is unknown. Germline V gives CDR1 SGHKS, CDR2 YYEKEE (reference sequence). Trimming stripped 4 bases from V and 7 bases from J, with 12 bases between. The CDR3 covers 13 residues. Profiled with immunoSEQ multiplex PCR; TCRdb holds only in-frame clones, not every one. Seen here are 85,000 to 95,000 clones, more than 70% observed once, and the top ten hold around 4%. This entry comes from a study of identifying expanded T cells in peripheral blood. Study-wide findings and caveats: About 1.3 clones differed between technical replicates, versus 16.4 and 19 over time. Clone count variance between roughly two-week samples rose with total template count.

The sample taken for sequencing was blood. V is TRBV5-5 and J is TRBJ1-5, with D hard to call. This receptor was obtained from a person aged 18 to 75 in good health. The CDR3 nucleotides are TGTGCCAGCAGCATAAACCCTAAGCAGCCCCAGCATTTT. Its protein is CASSINPKQPQHF.